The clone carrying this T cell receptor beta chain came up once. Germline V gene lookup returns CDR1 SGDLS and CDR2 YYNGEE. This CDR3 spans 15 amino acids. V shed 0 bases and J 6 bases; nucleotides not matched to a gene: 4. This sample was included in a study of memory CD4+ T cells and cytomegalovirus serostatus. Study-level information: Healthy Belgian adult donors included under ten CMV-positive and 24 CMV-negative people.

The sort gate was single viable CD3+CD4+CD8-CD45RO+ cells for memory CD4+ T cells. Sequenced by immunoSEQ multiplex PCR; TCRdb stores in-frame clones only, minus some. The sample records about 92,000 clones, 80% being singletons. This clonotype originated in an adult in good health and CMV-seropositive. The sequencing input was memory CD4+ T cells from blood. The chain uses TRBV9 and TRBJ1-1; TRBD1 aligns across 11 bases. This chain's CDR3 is CASSVGGQGGSEAFF. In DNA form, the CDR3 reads TGTGCCAGCAGCGTAGGGGGACAGGGGGGCTCTGAAGCTTTCTTT.